This TCR beta chain was profiled in a study of preoperative IRX-2 immunotherapy in early breast cancer. Treatment denoted: preoperative locoregional IRX-2 cytokine immunotherapy. Preoperative locoregional IRX-2 cytokine immunotherapy was tested in the phase Ib source study. Measured with immunoSEQ multiplex PCR; TCRdb has only the in-frame clones, and not every one. The sample comprises 24,000 or so clones, about 87% of which are singletons, and approximately 30% rests with the top ten. CDR1 is SGHAT, CDR2 FQNNGV, per germline. Trimming took 1 base from V and 7 from J; bases not matched to a gene: 13. This CDR3 has 19 amino acids.

The sequencing here drew on tumor tissue, taken after IRX-2 immunotherapy. This sequence was found in a human donor with breast cancer. The V gene is TRBV11-2, the J gene TRBJ2-4; 13 bases match TRBD2. CDR3 amino acids: CASSLAAGLAGKALNIQYF. CDR3 in DNA: TGTGCCAGCAGCTTAGCCGCGGGACTAGCGGGGAAGGCCCTCAACATTCAGTACTTC.